Given below is one T cell receptor (beta chain) in context. Antigen unknown. These data belong to a study of shared clonotypes between healthy human individuals. Overall study context: Serving as donors were a couple of women and three men, whose ages spanned 18 to 49.

Findings and caveats of the study: Compared with memory subsets, naive subsets generally had larger estimated richness. What rarefaction showed was incomplete sorted-subset sequencing despite large depth.

Produced via immunoSEQ multiplex PCR; TCRdb's table is partial and in-frame only. The sample includes millions of clones, 85% to 95% seen only once; the top ten take approximately 0.4%. CDR3 length: 14 amino acids. V shed 6 bases and J shed 2 bases, with 13 bases lying between them. Looked up from germline, CDR1 is MNHEY and CDR2 is SVGAGI. The sequence was collected from a young man in good health. Some clones in this sample may be carry-over from other donors' samples. The chain employs TRBV6-5 and TRBJ1-2; a weak D match, TRBD1 (6 bases). Sequencing was done on a sample of naive CD4+ T cells from PBMCs. Described subset: CD45RA+ positively selected. CDR3 sequence (DNA): TGTGCCAGCAGAACCGGGACACTGAACTATGGCTACACCTTC. As protein: CASRTGTLNYGYTF.